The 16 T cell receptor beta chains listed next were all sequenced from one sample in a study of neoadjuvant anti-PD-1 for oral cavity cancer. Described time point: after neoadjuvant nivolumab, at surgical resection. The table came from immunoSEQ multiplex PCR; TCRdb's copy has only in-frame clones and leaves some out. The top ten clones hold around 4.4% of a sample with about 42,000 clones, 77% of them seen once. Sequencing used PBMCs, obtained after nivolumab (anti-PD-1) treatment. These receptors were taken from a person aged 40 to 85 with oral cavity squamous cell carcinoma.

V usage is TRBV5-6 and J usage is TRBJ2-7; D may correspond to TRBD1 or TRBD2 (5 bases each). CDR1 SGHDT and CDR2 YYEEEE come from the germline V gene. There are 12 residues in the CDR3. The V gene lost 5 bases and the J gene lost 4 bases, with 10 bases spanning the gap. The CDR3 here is CASSWDQYEQYF. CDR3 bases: TGTGCCAGCAGTTGGGACCAATACGAGCAGTACTTC. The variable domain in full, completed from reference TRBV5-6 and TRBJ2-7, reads DAGVTQSPTHLIKTRGQQVTLRCSPKSGHDTVSWYQQALGQGPQFIFQYYEEEERQRGNFPDRFSGHQFPNYSSELNVNALLLGDSALYLCASSWDQYEQYFGPGTRLTVT.

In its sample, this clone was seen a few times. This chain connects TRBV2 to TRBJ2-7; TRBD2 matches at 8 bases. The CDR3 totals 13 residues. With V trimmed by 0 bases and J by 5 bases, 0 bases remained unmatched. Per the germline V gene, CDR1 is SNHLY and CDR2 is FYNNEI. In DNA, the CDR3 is TGTGCCAGCAGTGAAGCTAGCGGGGACGAGCAGTACTTC. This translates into CASSEASGDEQYF.

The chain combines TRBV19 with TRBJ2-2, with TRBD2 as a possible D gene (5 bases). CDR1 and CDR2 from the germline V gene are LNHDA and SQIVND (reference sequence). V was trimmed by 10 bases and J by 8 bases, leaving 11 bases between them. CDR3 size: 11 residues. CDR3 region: CATRTPGELFF. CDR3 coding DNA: TGTGCCACCCGGACTCCGGGGGAGCTGTTTTTT. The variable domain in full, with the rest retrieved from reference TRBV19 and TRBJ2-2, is DGGITQSPKYLFRKEGQNVTLSCEQNLNHDAMYWYRQDPGQGLRLIYYSQIVNDFQKGDIAEGYSVSREKKESFPLTVTSAQKNPTAFYLCATRTPGELFFGEGSRLTVL.

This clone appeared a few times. This CDR3 reads CASTSGGLGNSPLHF. In DNA form, the CDR3 reads TGTGCCAGCACCTCGGGTGGGTTGGGCAATTCACCCCTCCACTTT. V and J are TRBV2 and TRBJ1-6; unclear D gene. V lost 7 bases and J lost 7, with 17 bases in between. The CDR3 runs 15 residues. Germline values: CDR1 SNHLY, CDR2 FYNNEI.

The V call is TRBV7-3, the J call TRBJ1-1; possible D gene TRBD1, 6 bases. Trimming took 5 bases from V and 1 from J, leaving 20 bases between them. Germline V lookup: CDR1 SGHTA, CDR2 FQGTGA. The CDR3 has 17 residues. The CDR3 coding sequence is TGTGCCAGCAGCACGGGTCCTGGGGGGCTTGGGAACACTGAAGCTTTCTTT. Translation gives CASSTGPGGLGNTEAFF.

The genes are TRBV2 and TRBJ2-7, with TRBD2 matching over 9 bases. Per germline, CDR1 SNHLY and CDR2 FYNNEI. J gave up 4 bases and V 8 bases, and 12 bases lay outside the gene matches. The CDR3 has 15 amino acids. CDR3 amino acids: CASFGARTSVYEQYF. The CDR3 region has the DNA TGTGCCAGCTTCGGGGCTCGGACTAGCGTATACGAGCAGTACTTC.

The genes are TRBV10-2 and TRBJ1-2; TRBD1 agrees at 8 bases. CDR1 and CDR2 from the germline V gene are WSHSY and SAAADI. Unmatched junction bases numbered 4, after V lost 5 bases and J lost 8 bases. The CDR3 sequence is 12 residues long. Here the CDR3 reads CASSRTGQGYTF. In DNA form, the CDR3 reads TGCGCCAGCAGTCGGACAGGGCAAGGCTACACCTTC.

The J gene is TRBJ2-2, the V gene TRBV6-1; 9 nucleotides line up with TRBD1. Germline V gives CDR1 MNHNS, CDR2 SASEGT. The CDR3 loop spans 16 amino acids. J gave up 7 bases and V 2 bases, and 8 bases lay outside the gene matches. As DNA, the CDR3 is TGTGCCAGCAGTGAATCCGGGACAGGGTACGTCGGGGAGCTGTTTTTT. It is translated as CASSESGTGYVGELFF.

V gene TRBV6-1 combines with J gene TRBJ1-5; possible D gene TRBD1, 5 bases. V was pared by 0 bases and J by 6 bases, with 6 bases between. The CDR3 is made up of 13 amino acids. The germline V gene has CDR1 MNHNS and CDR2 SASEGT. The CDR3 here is CASSEAGGQPQHF. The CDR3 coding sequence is TGTGCCAGCAGTGAAGCTGGGGGTCAGCCCCAGCATTTT.

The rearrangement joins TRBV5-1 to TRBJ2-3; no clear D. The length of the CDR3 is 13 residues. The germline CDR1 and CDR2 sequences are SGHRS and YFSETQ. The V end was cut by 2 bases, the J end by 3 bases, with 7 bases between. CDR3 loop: CASSLSRTDTQYF. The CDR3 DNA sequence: TGCGCCAGCAGCTTATCCCGGACAGATACGCAGTATTTT.

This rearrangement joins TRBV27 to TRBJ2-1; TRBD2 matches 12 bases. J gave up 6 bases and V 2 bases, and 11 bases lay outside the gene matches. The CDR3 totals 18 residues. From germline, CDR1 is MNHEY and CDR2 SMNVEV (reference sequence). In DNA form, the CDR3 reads TGTGCCAGCAGTTTAAGGTGGCTAGCGGGAGGGGGAGGCAATGAGCAGTTCTTC. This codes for CASSLRWLAGGGGNEQFF.

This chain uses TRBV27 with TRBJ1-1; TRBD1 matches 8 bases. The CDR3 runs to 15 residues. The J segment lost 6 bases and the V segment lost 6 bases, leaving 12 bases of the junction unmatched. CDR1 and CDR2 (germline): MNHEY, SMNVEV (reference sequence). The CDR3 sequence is CASRSQTGGGAEAFF. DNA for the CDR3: TGTGCCAGCAGGTCACAAACAGGGGGGGGCGCTGAAGCTTTCTTT.

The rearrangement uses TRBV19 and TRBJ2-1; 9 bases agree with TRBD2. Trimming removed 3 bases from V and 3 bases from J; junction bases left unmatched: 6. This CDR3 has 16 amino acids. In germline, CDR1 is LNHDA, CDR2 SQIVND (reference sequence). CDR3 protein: CASSILSGGRYNEQFF. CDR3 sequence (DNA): TGTGCCAGTAGTATTCTCAGCGGGGGGCGCTACAATGAGCAGTTCTTC.

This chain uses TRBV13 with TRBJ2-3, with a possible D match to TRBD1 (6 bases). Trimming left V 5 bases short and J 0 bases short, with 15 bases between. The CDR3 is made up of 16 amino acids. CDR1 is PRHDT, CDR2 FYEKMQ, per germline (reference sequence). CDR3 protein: CASSPRRGGSTDTQYF. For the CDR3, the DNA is TGTGCCAGCAGCCCTAGACGAGGGGGAAGCACAGATACGCAGTATTTT.

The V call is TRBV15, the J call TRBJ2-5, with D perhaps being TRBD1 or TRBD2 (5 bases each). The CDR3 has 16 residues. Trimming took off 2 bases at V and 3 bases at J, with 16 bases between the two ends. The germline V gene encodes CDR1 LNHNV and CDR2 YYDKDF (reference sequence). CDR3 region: CATSRPSGTVKETQYF. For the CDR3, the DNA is TGTGCCACCAGCAGACCTTCCGGGACCGTGAAAGAGACCCAGTACTTC.

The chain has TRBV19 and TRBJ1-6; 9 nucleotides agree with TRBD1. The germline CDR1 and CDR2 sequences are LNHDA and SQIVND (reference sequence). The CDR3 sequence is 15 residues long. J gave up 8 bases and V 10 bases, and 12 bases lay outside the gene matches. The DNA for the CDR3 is TGTGCCACCTCGGACAGGGGATTAATCCATTCACCCCTCCACTTT. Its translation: CATSDRGLIHSPLHF.